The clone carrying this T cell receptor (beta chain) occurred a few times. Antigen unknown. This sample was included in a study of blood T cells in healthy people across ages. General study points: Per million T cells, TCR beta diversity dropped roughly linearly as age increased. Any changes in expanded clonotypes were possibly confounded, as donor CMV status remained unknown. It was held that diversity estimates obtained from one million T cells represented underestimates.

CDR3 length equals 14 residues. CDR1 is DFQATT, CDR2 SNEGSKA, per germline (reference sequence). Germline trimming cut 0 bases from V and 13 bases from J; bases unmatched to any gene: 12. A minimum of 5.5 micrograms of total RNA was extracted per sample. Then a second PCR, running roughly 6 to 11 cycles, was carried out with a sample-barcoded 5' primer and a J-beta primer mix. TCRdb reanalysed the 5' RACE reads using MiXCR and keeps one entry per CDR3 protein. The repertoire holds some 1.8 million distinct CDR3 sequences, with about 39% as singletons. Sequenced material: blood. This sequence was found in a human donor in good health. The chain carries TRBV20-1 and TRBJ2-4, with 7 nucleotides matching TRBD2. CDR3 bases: TGCAGTGCTAGAGACCTGGGACTATCCGAACCCCAGTACTTC. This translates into CSARDLGLSEPQYF.